The 7 T cell receptor beta chains reported below all come from one sample, sequenced in a study of T cells after yellow fever vaccination. TCRdb processed the 5' RACE reads anew with MiXCR; each CDR3 protein has one entry. The data hold some 560,000 distinct CDR3 sequences, with less than 20% observed a single time. The sample here was PBMCs, taken about 5 days after the first yellow fever vaccination. All receptors derive from a man aged 18 to 30 who received the YFV17D yellow fever vaccine.

This clonotype occurred a few times. The CDR3 reads CSARETGSFSGANVLTF. The CDR3 region has the DNA TGCAGTGCTAGAGAGACAGGGAGCTTCTCTGGGGCCAACGTCCTGACTTTC. This chain connects TRBV20-1 to TRBJ2-6; 7 nucleotides align to TRBD1. Germline CDR1 is DFQATT and CDR2 is SNEGSKA (reference sequence). This CDR3 comprises 17 residues. V shed 0 bases, J shed 0 bases, and the junction held 5 bases outside the gene matches.

The table lists this clonotype with a few counts. The chain employs TRBV7-6 and TRBJ2-1, with 8 bases identical to TRBD2. Unmatched junction bases numbered 11, after V lost 4 bases and J lost 6 bases. The germline CDR1 and CDR2 sequences are SGHVS and FNYEAQ. The CDR3 has 16 amino acids. The CDR3 DNA sequence: TGTGCCAGCAGCTCCTCCGGGGTAGCGGGGTTCAATGAGCAGTTCTTC. Its protein is CASSSSGVAGFNEQFF.

This clonotype was seen a few times. The chain combines TRBV5-1 with TRBJ2-5, with 9 bases identical to TRBD2. Germline loops: CDR1 SGHRS, CDR2 YFSETQ. V shed 5 bases, J shed 2 bases, and the junction held 7 bases outside the gene matches. CDR3 length: 15 residues. Written as DNA, the CDR3 is TGCGCCAGCAGAATTACCACTAGCGGGCAAGAGACCCAGTACTTC. Encoded protein: CASRITTSGQETQYF. The full variable domain, with the rest looked up from reference TRBV5-1 and TRBJ2-5, is KAGVTQTPRYLIKTRGQQVTLSCSPISGHRSVSWYQQTPGQGLQFLFEYFSETQRNKGNFPGRFSGRQFSNSRSEMNVSTLELGDSALYLCASRITTSGQETQYFGPGTRLLVL.

V is TRBV7-8 and J is TRBJ1-2; no firm D call. This CDR3 is built from 15 residues. The V gene's germline CDR1 is SGHVS and CDR2 FQNEAQ. V was pared by 0 bases and J by 5 bases, with 13 bases between. CDR3 region: CASSLARVPLYGYTF. The CDR3 bases are TGTGCCAGCAGCTTAGCGAGGGTCCCTCTATATGGCTACACCTTC. Looking up the rest from reference TRBV7-8 and TRBJ1-2 gives the full variable domain: GAGVSQSPRYKVAKRGQDVALRCDPISGHVSLFWYQQALGQGPEFLTYFQNEAQLDKSGLPSDRFFAERPEGSVSTLKIQRTQQEDSAVYLCASSLARVPLYGYTFGSGTRLTVV.

The chain combines TRBV4-1 with TRBJ2-7, with D unresolved. The germline gives CDR1 MGHRA, CDR2 YSYEKL. Between the trimmed V and J ends, which lost 0 bases and 3 bases, there was a span of 12 bases. This CDR3 region has 15 residues. The CDR3 DNA follows: TGCGCCAGCAGCCAAGAAGTACAGAGCCACTACGAGCAGTACTTC. Translating it yields CASSQEVQSHYEQYF.

This clonotype turned up a few times. V gene TRBV5-8 combines with J gene TRBJ1-2, with TRBD1 matching 7 bases. The J segment lost 7 bases and the V segment lost 5 bases, leaving 11 bases of the junction unmatched. The CDR3 runs 14 residues. Germline loops: CDR1 SGHTS, CDR2 YDEGEE. The CDR3 bases are TGTGCCAGCAGTCAGCGGGGAGGGGGCTTTGGCTACACCTTC. This translates into CASSQRGGGFGYTF.

The chain carries TRBV12-3 or TRBV12-4 and TRBJ1-2; weak D call: TRBD1 (5 bases). V was shortened by 8 bases and J by 10 bases, with 23 bases between the two germline ends. The CDR3 consists of 14 residues. Written as DNA, the CDR3 is TGTGCCAGCGGGGACCTTGGGACGTCGCGGGTCTACACCTTC. This sequence encodes CASGDLGTSRVYTF.